This is a list of T cell receptor beta chains from one sample in a study of blood T cell repertoires in COVID-19. The repertoire was sequenced with immunoSEQ multiplex PCR; TCRdb's copy has only in-frame clones and lacks some. Of approximately 230,000 clones listed, about 83% are singletons. Source material: peripheral blood. These receptors all come from a man older than 75 with acute or convalescent COVID-19. CDR3s include the opening cysteine and the closing phenylalanine or tryptophan. The order of the fields is CDR3 length, V gene, CDR3 protein.

length: 13; V: TRBV2; CDR3: CASSVTGSWGYTF
length: 12; V: TRBV29-1; CDR3: CSVGGGTTEAFF
length: 11; V: TRBV20-1; CDR3: CSPGQGDTQYF
length: 16; V: TRBV7-9; CDR3: CASSPGGTAVRETQYF
length: 16; V: TRBV5-1; CDR3: CASSWELAGDRETQYF
length: 17; V: TRBV5-8; CDR3: CASSQAGGRPYQETQYF
length: 13; V: TRBV15; CDR3: CATSTQLNTEAFF
length: 14; V: TRBV18; CDR3: CASSLATETYGYTF
length: 16; V: TRBV13; CDR3: CASSLNLRQGADTQYF
length: 14; V: TRBV2; CDR3: CASSSSGGYNEQFF
length: 13; V: TRBV6-5; CDR3: CASSYNRGYEQYF
length: 14; V: TRBV19; CDR3: CASSPGTDQETQYF
length: 13; V: TRBV10-1; CDR3: CASSDQFTDTQYF
length: 13; V: TRBV5-1; CDR3: CASSPGDFWEQYF
length: 13; V: TRBV4-1; CDR3: CASSQDMRGPLHF
length: 13; V: TRBV3-1/TRBV3-2; CDR3: CASSPGAGGSQYF
length: 15; V: TRBV27; CDR3: CASSSRAVGNQPQHF
length: 17; V: TRBV20-1; CDR3: CSASRRDRPEAKNIQYF
length: 12; V: TRBV2; CDR3: CASSDPPPGQYF
length: 15; V: TRBV11-2; CDR3: CASSPLGGLADTQYF
length: 15; V: TRBV5-1; CDR3: CASSATSNSVDTQYF
length: 17; V: TRBV5-1; CDR3: CASSPGIRDTSTDTQYF
length: 13; V: TRBV6-1; CDR3: CASSDRQSYGYTF
length: 18; V: TRBV10-3; CDR3: CAISESWGLLSGANVLTF
length: 15; V: TRBV7-8; CDR3: CASRAGQGKQETQYF
length: 17; V: TRBV7-8; CDR3: CASSQSAGTSGTYEQYF
length: 16; V: TRBV28; CDR3: CASSSLTSGKYNEQFF
length: 15; V: TRBV19; CDR3: CASSILFGGPGELFF
length: 11; V: TRBV20-1; CDR3: CSAGENYEQYF
length: 15; V: TRBV7-2; CDR3: CASRVRTGSNTEAFF
length: 13; V: TRBV28; CDR3: CASTTSGIFGYTF
length: 13; V: TRBV7-2; CDR3: CASSRGLVNEQFF
length: 17; V: TRBV3-1/TRBV3-2; CDR3: CASSQDLTSGRKDEQFF
length: 13; V: TRBV21-1; CDR3: CASSGGSGMSQYF
length: 13; V: TRBV6-5; CDR3: CASSYGEDYEQYF
length: 14; V: TRBV9; CDR3: CASSPLAGDQPQHF
length: 15; V: TRBV28; CDR3: CASTPSGTTGNTIYF
length: 15; V: TRBV5-4; CDR3: CASSFSGTGTGGYTF
length: 15; V: TRBV6-1; CDR3: CASSDGVGGTDTQYF
length: 14; V: TRBV18; CDR3: CASSPQTGQGRAFF
length: 15; V: TRBV6-1; CDR3: CASSEDWGRGETQYF
length: 10; V: TRBV6-5; CDR3: CASKTEGHTF
length: 16; V: TRBV5-1; CDR3: CASSETGTGGQETQYF
length: 18; V: TRBV19; CDR3: CASRLGRAGTGIINEQFF
length: 17; V: TRBV15; CDR3: CATSRALASGRVGEQFF
length: 16; V: TRBV11-2; CDR3: CASSLVSRGAGETQYF
length: 18; V: TRBV24-1; CDR3: CATSDSLSGTSITDTQYF
length: 13; V: TRBV18; CDR3: CASSLLTGIEAFF
length: 17; V: TRBV10-3; CDR3: CAISESKTGDSNQPQHF